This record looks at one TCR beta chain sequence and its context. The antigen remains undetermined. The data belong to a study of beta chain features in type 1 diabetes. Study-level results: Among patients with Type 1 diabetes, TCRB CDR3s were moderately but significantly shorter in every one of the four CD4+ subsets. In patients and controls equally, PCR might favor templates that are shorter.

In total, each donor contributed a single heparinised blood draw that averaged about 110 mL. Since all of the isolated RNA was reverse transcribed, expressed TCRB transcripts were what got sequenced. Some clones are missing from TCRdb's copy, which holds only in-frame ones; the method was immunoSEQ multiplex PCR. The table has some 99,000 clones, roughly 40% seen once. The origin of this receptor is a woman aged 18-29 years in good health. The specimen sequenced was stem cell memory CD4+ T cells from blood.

The CDR3 loop is CASSPPGLAVYNEQFF. The CDR3 DNA reads TGTGCCAGCTCACCACCCGGTCTAGCGGTTTACAATGAGCAGTTCTTC. The chain is built from TRBV18 and TRBJ2-1; TRBD2 matches 7 bases. After removal of 0 bases from V and 4 bases from J, the junction contained 6 bases not matched to a gene. Germline loops: CDR1 KGHSH, CDR2 LQKENI. The CDR3 loop spans 16 amino acids.